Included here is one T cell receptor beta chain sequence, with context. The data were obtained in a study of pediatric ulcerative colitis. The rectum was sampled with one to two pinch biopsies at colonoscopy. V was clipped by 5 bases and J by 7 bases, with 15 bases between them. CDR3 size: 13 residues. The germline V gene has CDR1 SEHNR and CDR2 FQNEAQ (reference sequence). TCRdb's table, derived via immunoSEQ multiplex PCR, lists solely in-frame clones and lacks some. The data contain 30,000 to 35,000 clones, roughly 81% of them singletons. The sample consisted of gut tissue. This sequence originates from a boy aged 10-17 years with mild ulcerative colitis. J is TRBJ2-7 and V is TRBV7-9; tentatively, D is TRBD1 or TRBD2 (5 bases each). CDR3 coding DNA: TGTGCCAGCAGCATTCTCGGGGCAGGGGAGCAGTACTTC. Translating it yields CASSILGAGEQYF.